This T cell receptor beta chain is drawn from a study of T cells in Graves' hyperthyroidism and ophthalmopathy. Study-wide findings and caveats: Expanded thyroid clonotypes (above 0.001) were mostly also found in blood.

What was amplified from RNA transcripts were TCR beta CDR3 regions. TCR CDR3 underwent first-round RT-PCR with the HTBI primer set. Via MiXCR, TCRdb re-called the multiplex PCR reads, giving one row per CDR3 protein. The sample records 450,000 to 650,000 distinct CDR3 sequences, less than 25% being singletons. V dropped 6 bases and J dropped 5 bases, with 16 bases sitting between them. The CDR3 contains 14 residues. This clonotype came up many times. Its antigen remains unidentified. The chain carries TRBV12-3 or TRBV12-4 and TRBJ2-5; a weak D match, TRBD1 (6 bases). The source is a man aged 18 to 30 with Graves' hyperthyroidism. Sequenced sample: blood. The chain's CDR3 is CASSSSGVRETQYF. DNA of the CDR3: TGTGCCAGCAGCTCATCAGGGGTTCGGGAGACCCAGTACTTC.